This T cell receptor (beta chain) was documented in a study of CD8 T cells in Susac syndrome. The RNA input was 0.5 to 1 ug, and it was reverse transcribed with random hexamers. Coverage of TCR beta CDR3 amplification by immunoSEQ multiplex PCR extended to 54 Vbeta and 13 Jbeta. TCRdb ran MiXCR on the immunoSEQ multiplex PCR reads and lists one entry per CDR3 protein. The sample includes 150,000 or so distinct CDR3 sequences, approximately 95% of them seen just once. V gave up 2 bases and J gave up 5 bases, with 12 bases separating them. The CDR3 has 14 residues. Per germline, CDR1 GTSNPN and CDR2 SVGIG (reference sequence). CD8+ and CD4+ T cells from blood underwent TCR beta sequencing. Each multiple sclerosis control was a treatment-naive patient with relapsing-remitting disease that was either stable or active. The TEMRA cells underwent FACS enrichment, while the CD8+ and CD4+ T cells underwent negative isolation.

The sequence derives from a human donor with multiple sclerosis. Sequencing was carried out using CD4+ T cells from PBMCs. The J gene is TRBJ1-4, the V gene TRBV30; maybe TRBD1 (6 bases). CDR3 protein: CAWSTGPRNEKLFF. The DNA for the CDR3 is TGTGCCTGGAGTACAGGGCCTCGGAATGAAAAACTGTTTTTT.